One sample yielded the 19 T cell receptor beta chains listed below, sequenced in a study of control samples from healthy donors and cancer patients. Sequencing was performed with immunoSEQ multiplex PCR; in TCRdb, only in-frame clones are kept and a portion is missing. Here the sample spans more than 85,000 clones, about nine tenths being singletons. The sample taken for sequencing was blood. The receptors originated from a human donor in good health. The donor label of this sample is uncertain.

The chain recombines TRBV10-3 with TRBJ1-5, with 7 bases fitting TRBD1. The CDR3 consists of 13 residues. From germline, CDR1 is ENHRY and CDR2 SYGVKD. J was trimmed by 4 bases and V by 3 bases; bases with no gene match: 0. In nucleotides, the CDR3 is TGTGCCATCAGTGACAGGGGGAATCAGCCCCAGCATTTT. Amino acids: CAISDRGNQPQHF.

Points on this clone: The junction departs from the called germline gene at one end, perhaps through a read error. The rearrangement links TRBV18 to TRBJ2-3; 10 bases are a match to TRBD1. The CDR3 length is 14 residues. Germline CDR1 KGHSH, CDR2 LQKENI. The CDR3 here is CASSPGTGDRSLDF. In nucleotides, the CDR3 is TGTGCCAGCTCACCCGGGACAGGGGATCGCTCGCTGGATTTT.

The rearrangement joins TRBV12-3 or TRBV12-4 to TRBJ2-7; D not resolved. The CDR3 covers 13 residues. Trimming pared 2 bases from V and 6 bases from J, leaving 11 bases between. CDR3 sequence reads: CASSLFTGSEQYF. CDR3 DNA sequence: TGTGCCAGCAGTTTATTCACCGGTTCCGAGCAGTACTTC.

The chain couples TRBV5-1 to TRBJ2-7; 9 bases map to TRBD1. Per the germline V gene, CDR1 is SGHRS and CDR2 is YFSETQ. The CDR3 loop spans 14 amino acids. V lost 5 bases and J lost 3; bases outside the gene matches: 6. The CDR3 here is CASRPGTGSYEQYF. The CDR3 nucleotides read TGCGCCAGCAGACCCGGGACAGGGAGCTACGAGCAGTACTTC.

This clone occurred a few times. The rearrangement uses TRBV6-1 and TRBJ1-2; D is unresolved. Germline assignment: CDR1 MNHNS and CDR2 SASEGT. This CDR3 region has 13 residues. Trimming removed 3 bases at V and 2 bases at J, with 7 bases between. The CDR3 protein is CASSERSNYGYTF. In DNA, the CDR3 is TGTGCCAGCAGTGAGAGGTCGAACTATGGCTACACCTTC.

The J gene is TRBJ1-1, the V gene TRBV2; perhaps TRBD1 as D (5 bases). The V end lost 8 bases, the J end lost 1 base, and 14 bases lay between the germline ends. The CDR3 runs 14 residues. CDR1 is SNHLY and CDR2 is FYNNEI in the germline V gene. CDR3 DNA sequence: TGTGCCAGCCGAGAGACAGCCACGAACACTGAAGCTTTCTTT. Translating gives CASRETATNTEAFF.

The V and J genes are TRBV6-7 and TRBJ1-1; perhaps TRBD1 as D (6 bases). TRBV6-7 is sorted into the ORF group, with uncertain function. The CDR3 spans 16 residues. Trimming left V 0 bases short and J 4 bases short, with 15 bases between. The CDR3 spells CASSYSGGARGTEAFF. The CDR3 bases are TGTGCCAGCAGTTACTCGGGGGGGGCGCGTGGCACTGAAGCTTTCTTT.

The chain has TRBV28 and TRBJ1-2, with a tentative D call TRBD1 (5 bases). The germline V gene encodes CDR1 MDHEN and CDR2 SYDVKM. CDR3 size: 14 residues. The V gene lost 7 bases and the J gene lost 8 bases, with 20 bases spanning the gap. The CDR3 coding sequence is TGTGCCAGCAATCTAGCTTCGGGGGTGCGCGGCTACACCTTC. As protein: CASNLASGVRGYTF.

This chain links TRBV11-3 with TRBJ1-1, with D possibly being TRBD1 (5 bases). This CDR3 is built from 16 residues. V dropped 1 base and J dropped 5 bases, with 17 bases sitting between them. Germline lookup yields CDR1 SGHNT and CDR2 YENEEA. The CDR3 DNA is TGTGCCAGCAGCTTAGTTCCGTGGGGGAGAAGGACTGAAGCTTTCTTT. This sequence encodes CASSLVPWGRRTEAFF. Full variable domain (missing parts from reference TRBV11-3 and TRBJ1-1): EAGVVQSPRYKIIEKKQPVAFWCNPISGHNTLYWYLQNLGQGPELLIRYENEEAVDDSQLPKDRFSAERLKGVDSTLKIQPAELGDSAVYLCASSLVPWGRRTEAFFGQGTRLTVV.

V and J are TRBV6-5 and TRBJ1-1; 10 bases match TRBD1. After removal of 7 bases from V and 8 bases from J, the junction contained 13 bases not matched to a gene. Germline loops: CDR1 MNHEY, CDR2 SVGAGI. This CDR3 is built from 15 residues. CDR3: CASKDSYRDRGEAFF. The CDR3 DNA reads TGTGCCAGCAAAGATTCCTACCGGGACAGGGGAGAAGCTTTCTTT.

The rearrangement links TRBV30 to TRBJ1-5; 8 nucleotides agree with TRBD1. This CDR3 region has 14 residues. CDR1 GTSNPN and CDR2 SVGIG come from the germline V gene (reference sequence). The V and J ends lost 0 bases and 5 bases, in that order; junction bases with no gene match: 3. DNA of the CDR3: TGTGCCTGGAGTGTAGGGACAGGAGATCAGCCCCAGCATTTT. This sequence encodes CAWSVGTGDQPQHF.

The chain joins TRBV24-1 to TRBJ2-1; no definite D call. This CDR3 contains 14 residues. Germline V gene data show CDR1 as KGHDR and CDR2 as SFDVKD. V was shortened by 0 bases and J by 5 bases, with 7 bases between the two germline ends. The CDR3 reads CATSDLRFDNEQFF. The CDR3 DNA is TGTGCCACCAGTGATTTGCGTTTCGACAATGAGCAGTTCTTC.

The V gene is TRBV9, the J gene TRBJ2-2; TRBD1 matches at 10 bases. CDR1 and CDR2 from the germline V gene are SGDLS and YYNGEE. This CDR3 is built from 16 residues. V shed 3 bases and J 4 bases; nucleotides not matched to a gene: 6. In DNA, the CDR3 is TGTGCCAGCAGCGGGGGGACAGGGGCCGGCACCGGGGAGCTGTTTTTT. It is translated as CASSGGTGAGTGELFF.

The genes are TRBV6-2 or TRBV6-3 and TRBJ1-5, with D unresolved. Trimming left V 2 bases short and J 9 bases short, with 11 bases between. CDR3 length: 13 amino acids. In germline, CDR1 is MNHEY, CDR2 SVGEGT. The CDR3 DNA reads TGTGCCAGCAGTTACGAGGATCTTCGGCCCCAGCATTTT. Amino acid sequence: CASSYEDLRPQHF.

V is TRBV25-1 and J is TRBJ2-5; maybe TRBD2 (5 bases). CDR3 length equals 15 residues. Per germline, CDR1 MGHDK and CDR2 SYGVNS. V dropped 4 bases and J dropped 11 bases, with 23 bases sitting between them. CDR3 nucleotide sequence: TGTGCCAGCAGTGGCCGCCTCCCAGCGGTACCAACTCAGTACTTC. Translating gives CASSGRLPAVPTQYF.

The genes are TRBV2 and TRBJ2-2; possible D gene TRBD1, 5 bases. The CDR3 is 16 amino acids. Per germline, CDR1 SNHLY and CDR2 FYNNEI. Trimming removed 3 bases from V and 0 bases from J, with 11 bases in between. CDR3 sequence reads: CASSDPDSTNTGELFF. In nucleotides, the CDR3 is TGTGCCAGCAGTGATCCTGACAGTACGAACACCGGGGAGCTGTTTTTT.

This clone came up a few times. The CDR3 here is CASRRQGAGLDTQYF. The CDR3 nucleotides read TGTGCCAGCAGGCGACAGGGCGCCGGATTAGATACGCAGTATTTT. This chain connects TRBV27 to TRBJ2-3; 7 bases fit TRBD1. Germline CDR1 reads MNHEY; CDR2 reads SMNVEV (reference sequence). With 6 bases clipped from V and 5 bases from J, the junction kept 11 bases outside the gene matches. This CDR3 is built from 15 residues.

The V gene is TRBV27, the J gene TRBJ1-2; TRBD1 might be the D (5 bases). This CDR3 spans 15 amino acids. V was cut by 3 bases and J by 5 bases, with 16 bases left in between. Germline assignment: CDR1 MNHEY and CDR2 SMNVEV (reference sequence). The CDR3 sequence is CASSLYQGGGYGYTF. CDR3 DNA: TGTGCCAGCAGTTTGTATCAGGGTGGCGGGTATGGCTACACCTTC.

As regards this clone: Other DNA variants within this sample encode the same CDR3. The CDR3: CSVGQGRTEAFF. CDR3 nucleotides: TGCAGCGTTGGACAGGGTCGTACTGAAGCTTTCTTT. This chain uses TRBV29-1 with TRBJ1-1, with TRBD1 matching 7 bases. The junction had 4 bases not matched to a gene; V was cut back by 4 bases and J by 5 bases. The germline V gene encodes CDR1 SQVTM and CDR2 ANQGSEA. CDR3 length: 12 residues.